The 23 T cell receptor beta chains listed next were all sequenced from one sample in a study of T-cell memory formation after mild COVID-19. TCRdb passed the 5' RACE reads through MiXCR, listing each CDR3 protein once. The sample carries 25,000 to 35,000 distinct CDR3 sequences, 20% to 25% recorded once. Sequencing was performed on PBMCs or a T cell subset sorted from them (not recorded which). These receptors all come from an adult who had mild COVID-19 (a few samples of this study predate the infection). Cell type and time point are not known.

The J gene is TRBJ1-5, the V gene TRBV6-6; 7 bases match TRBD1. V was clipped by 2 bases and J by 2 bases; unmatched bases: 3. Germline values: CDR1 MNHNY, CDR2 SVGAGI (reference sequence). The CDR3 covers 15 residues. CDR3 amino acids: CASSYDRVGNQPQHF. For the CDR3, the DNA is TGTGCCAGCAGTTACGACAGGGTGGGCAATCAGCCCCAGCATTTT.

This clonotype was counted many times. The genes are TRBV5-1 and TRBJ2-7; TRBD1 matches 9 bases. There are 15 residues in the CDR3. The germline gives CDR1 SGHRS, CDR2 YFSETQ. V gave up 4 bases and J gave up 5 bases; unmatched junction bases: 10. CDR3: CASSLAGTGTHEQYF. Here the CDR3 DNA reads TGCGCCAGCAGCCTCGCCGGGACAGGGACCCACGAGCAGTACTTC. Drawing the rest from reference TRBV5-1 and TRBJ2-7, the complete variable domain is KAGVTQTPRYLIKTRGQQVTLSCSPISGHRSVSWYQQTPGQGLQFLFEYFSETQRNKGNFPGRFSGRQFSNSRSEMNVSTLELGDSALYLCASSLAGTGTHEQYFGPGTRLTVT.

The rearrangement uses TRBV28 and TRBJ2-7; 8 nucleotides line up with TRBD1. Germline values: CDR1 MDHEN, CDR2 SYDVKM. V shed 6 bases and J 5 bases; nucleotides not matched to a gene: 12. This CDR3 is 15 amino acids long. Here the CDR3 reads CASSPTGQGAHEQYF. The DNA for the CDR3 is TGTGCCAGCAGCCCCACCGGACAGGGAGCCCACGAGCAGTACTTC.

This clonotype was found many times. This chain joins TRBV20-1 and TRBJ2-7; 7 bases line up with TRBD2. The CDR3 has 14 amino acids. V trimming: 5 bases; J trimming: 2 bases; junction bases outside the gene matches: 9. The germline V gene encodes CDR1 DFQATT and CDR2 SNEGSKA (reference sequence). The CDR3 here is CSALPSGSTYEQYF. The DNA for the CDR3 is TGCAGTGCTCTGCCTAGCGGATCTACCTACGAGCAGTACTTC.

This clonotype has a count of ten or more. DNA of the CDR3: TGTGCCAGCTCACCCACCCGGACCTCGAAGAACACTGAAGCTTTCTTT. Its protein product is CASSPTRTSKNTEAFF. This chain uses TRBV18 with TRBJ1-1; D gene unclear. The CDR3 sequence is 16 residues long. Germline V lookup: CDR1 KGHSH, CDR2 LQKENI. Trimming removed 3 bases from V and 1 base from J, with 15 bases in between. The complete variable domain, with remaining parts taken from reference TRBV18 and TRBJ1-1, reads NAGVMQNPRHLVRRRGQEARLRCSPMKGHSHVYWYRQLPEEGLKFMVYLQKENIIDESGMPKERFSAEFPKEGPSILRIQQVVRGDSAAYFCASSPTRTSKNTEAFFGQGTRLTVV.

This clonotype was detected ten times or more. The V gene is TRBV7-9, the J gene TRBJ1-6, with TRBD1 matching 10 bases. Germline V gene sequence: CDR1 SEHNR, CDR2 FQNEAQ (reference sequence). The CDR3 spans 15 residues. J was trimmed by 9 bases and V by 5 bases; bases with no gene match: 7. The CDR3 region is CASSPPDRGSSPLHF. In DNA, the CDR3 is TGTGCCAGCAGCCCACCGGACAGGGGGAGTTCACCCCTCCACTTT. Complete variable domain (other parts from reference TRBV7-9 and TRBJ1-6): DTGVSQNPRHKITKRGQNVTFRCDPISEHNRLYWYRQTLGQGPEFLTYFQNEAQLEKSRLLSDRFSAERPKGSFSTLEIQRTEQGDSAMYLCASSPPDRGSSPLHFGNGTRLTVT.

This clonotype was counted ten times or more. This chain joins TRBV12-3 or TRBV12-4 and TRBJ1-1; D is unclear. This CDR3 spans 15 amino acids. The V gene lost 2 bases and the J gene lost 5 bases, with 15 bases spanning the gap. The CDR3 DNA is TGTGCCAGCAGTTTATTAAGGAGGTCTCAAACTGAAGCTTTCTTT. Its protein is CASSLLRRSQTEAFF.

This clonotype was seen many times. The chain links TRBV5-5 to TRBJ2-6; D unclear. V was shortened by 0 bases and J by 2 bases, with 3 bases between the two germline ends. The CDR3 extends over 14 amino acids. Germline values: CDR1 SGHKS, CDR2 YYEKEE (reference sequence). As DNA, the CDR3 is TGTGCCAGCAGCTTGGGAGCTGGGGCCAACGTCCTGACTTTC. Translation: CASSLGAGANVLTF.

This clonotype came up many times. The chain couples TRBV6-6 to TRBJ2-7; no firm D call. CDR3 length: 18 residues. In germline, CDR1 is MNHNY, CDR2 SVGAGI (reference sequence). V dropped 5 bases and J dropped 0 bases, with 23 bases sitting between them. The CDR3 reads CASSPSNPRTRSSYEQYF. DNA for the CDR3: TGTGCCAGCAGTCCATCTAACCCCCGAACAAGGAGCTCCTACGAGCAGTACTTC.

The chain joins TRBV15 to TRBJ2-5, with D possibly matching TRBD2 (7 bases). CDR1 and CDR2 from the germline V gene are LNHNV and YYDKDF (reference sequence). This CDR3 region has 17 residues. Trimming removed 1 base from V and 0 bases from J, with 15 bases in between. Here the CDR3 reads CATSRGGGRVYQETQYF. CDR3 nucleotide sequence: TGTGCCACCAGCAGAGGGGGGGGCAGGGTATACCAAGAGACCCAGTACTTC.

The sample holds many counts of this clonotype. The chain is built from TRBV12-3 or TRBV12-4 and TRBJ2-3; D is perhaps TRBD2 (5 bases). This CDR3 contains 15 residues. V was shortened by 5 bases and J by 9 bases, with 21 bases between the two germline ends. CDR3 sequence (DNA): TGTGCCAGCAGTCTAGAGCAGGCCACGGGGATGACGCAGTATTTT. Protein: CASSLEQATGMTQYF.

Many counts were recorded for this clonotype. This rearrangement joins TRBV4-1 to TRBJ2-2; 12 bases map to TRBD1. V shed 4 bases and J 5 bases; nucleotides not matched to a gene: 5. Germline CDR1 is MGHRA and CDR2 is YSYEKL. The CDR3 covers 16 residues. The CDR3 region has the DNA TGCGCCAGCAGCCCGGGACAGGGGGCTTTGACCGGGGAGCTGTTTTTT. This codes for CASSPGQGALTGELFF.

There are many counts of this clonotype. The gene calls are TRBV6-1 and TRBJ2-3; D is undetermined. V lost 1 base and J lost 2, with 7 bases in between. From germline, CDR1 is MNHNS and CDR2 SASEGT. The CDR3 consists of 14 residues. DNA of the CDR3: TGTGCCAGCAGTGAAGATATTGTCACAGATACGCAGTATTTT. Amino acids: CASSEDIVTDTQYF.

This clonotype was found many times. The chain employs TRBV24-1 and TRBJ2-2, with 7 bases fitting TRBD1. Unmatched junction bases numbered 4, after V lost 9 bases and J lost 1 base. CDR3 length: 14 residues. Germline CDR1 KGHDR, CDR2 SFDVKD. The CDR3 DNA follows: TGTGCCACCGGGGGACAGATGAACACCGGGGAGCTGTTTTTT. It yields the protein CATGGQMNTGELFF.

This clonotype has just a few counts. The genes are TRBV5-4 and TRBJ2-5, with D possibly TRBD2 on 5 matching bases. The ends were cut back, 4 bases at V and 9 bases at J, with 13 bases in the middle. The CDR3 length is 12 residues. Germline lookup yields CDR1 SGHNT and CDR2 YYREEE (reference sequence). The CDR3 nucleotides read TGTGCCAGCAGCGTGGACCTGGGAGCCCAGTACTTC. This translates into CASSVDLGAQYF. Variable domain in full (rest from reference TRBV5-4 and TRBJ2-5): ETGVTQSPTHLIKTRGQQVTLRCSSQSGHNTVSWYQQALGQGPQFIFQYYREEENGRGNFPPRFSGLQFPNYSSELNVNALELDDSALYLCASSVDLGAQYFGPGTRLLVL.

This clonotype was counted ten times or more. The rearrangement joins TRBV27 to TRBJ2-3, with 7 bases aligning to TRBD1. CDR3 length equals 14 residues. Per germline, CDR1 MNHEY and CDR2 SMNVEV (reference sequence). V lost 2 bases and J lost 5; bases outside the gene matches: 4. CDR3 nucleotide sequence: TGTGCCAGCAGTTTAAATCAGGGGGAAGATACGCAGTATTTT. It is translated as CASSLNQGEDTQYF.

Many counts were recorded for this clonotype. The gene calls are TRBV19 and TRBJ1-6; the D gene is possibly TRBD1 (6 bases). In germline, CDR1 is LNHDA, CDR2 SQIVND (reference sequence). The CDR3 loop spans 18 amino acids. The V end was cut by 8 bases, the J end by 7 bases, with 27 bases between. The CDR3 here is CASGTVGGAGDRNSPLHF. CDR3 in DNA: TGTGCCAGTGGGACGGTCGGGGGCGCGGGAGATCGGAATTCACCCCTCCACTTT.

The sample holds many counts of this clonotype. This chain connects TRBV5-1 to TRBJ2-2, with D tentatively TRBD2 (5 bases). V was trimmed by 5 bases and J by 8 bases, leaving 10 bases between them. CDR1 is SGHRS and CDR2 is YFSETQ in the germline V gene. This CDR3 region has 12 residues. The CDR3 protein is CASSDPGGELFF. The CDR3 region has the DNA TGCGCCAGCAGTGACCCGGGAGGGGAGCTGTTTTTT.

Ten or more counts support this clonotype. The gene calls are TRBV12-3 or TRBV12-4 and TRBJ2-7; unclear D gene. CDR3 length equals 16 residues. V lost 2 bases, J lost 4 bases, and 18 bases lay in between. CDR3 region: CASSLSDWGLGYEQYF. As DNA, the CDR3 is TGTGCCAGCAGTTTAAGTGATTGGGGATTAGGATACGAGCAGTACTTC.

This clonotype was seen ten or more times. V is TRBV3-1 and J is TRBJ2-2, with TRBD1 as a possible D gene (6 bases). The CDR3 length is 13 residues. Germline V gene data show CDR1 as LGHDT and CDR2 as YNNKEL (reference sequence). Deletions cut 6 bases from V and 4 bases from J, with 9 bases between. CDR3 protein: CASRGASTGELFF. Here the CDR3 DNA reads TGTGCCAGCAGGGGGGCGAGCACCGGGGAGCTGTTTTTT.

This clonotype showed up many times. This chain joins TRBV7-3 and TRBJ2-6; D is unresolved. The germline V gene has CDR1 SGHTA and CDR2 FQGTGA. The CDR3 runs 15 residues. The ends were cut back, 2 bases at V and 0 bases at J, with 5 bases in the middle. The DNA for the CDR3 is TGTGCCAGCAGCTTAGGTGTCTCTGGGGCCAACGTCCTGACTTTC. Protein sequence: CASSLGVSGANVLTF.

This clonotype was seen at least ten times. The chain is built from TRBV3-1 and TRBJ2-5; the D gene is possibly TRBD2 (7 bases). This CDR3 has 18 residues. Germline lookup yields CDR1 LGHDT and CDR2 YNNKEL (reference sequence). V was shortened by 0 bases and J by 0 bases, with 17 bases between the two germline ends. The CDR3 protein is CASSQEGASGLYQETQYF. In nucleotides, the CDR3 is TGTGCCAGCAGCCAAGAGGGGGCTAGCGGTTTATACCAAGAGACCCAGTACTTC.

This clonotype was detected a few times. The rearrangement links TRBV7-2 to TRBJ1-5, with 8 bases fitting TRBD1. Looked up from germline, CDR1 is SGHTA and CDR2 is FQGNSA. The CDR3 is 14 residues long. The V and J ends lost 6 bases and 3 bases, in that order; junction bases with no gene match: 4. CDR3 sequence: CASRWTGNNQPQHF. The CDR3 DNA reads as TGTGCCAGCAGGTGGACAGGGAACAATCAGCCCCAGCATTTT. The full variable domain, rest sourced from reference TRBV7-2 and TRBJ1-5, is GAGVSQSPSNKVTEKGKDVELRCDPISGHTALYWYRQSLGQGLEFLIYFQGNSAPDKSGLPSDRFSAERTGGSVSTLTIQRTQQEDSAVYLCASRWTGNNQPQHFGDGTRLSIL.